The next 21 T cell receptor beta chains were all read from a single sample in a study of control samples from healthy donors and cancer patients. The assay was immunoSEQ multiplex PCR, and TCRdb's table has in-frame clones only and misses some. This sample yields 100,000 or so clones, of which 70% to 90% are seen a single time; 0.95% to 1.5% belongs to the top ten. Input material: blood. The receptors were sampled from a woman between 50 and 59 years old in good health.

V gene TRBV18 combines with J gene TRBJ1-2; 7 bases are shared with TRBD1. The CDR3 sequence is 17 residues long. V lost 1 base, J lost 1 base, and 9 bases stayed unmatched. Germline V CDR1 and CDR2: KGHSH, LQKENI. CDR3 region: CASSPRVRDRNNYGYTF. As DNA, the CDR3 is TGTGCCAGCTCACCACGTGTCCGGGACAGAAATAACTATGGCTACACCTTC.

The chain uses TRBV3-1 (or the pseudogene TRBV3-2) and TRBJ2-5, with 9 positions matching TRBD2. The CDR3 covers 16 residues. V dropped 0 bases and J dropped 5; count of bases not matched to a gene: 7. CDR1 and CDR2 (germline): LGHDT, YNNKEL (reference sequence). CDR3 region: CASSQDWLAGRETQYF. CDR3 nucleotides: TGTGCCAGCAGCCAAGATTGGCTAGCGGGACGGGAGACCCAGTACTTC.

The chain uses TRBV7-2 and TRBJ2-7; 11 bases line up with TRBD2. Trimming removed 6 bases from V and 1 base from J; junction bases left unmatched: 5. This CDR3 has 15 residues. Germline V gene data show CDR1 as SGHTA and CDR2 as FQGNSA. The CDR3 sequence: CASSFSGGASYEQYF. The DNA for the CDR3 is TGTGCCAGCAGTTTTAGCGGGGGGGCGTCCTACGAGCAGTACTTC. Using reference TRBV7-2 and TRBJ2-7 for the parts outside the CDR3, the full variable domain is GAGVSQSPSNKVTEKGKDVELRCDPISGHTALYWYRQSLGQGLEFLIYFQGNSAPDKSGLPSDRFSAERTGGSVSTLTIQRTQQEDSAVYLCASSFSGGASYEQYFGPGTRLTVT.

The chain uses TRBV4-3 and TRBJ1-1, with D tentatively TRBD1 (5 bases). V shed 0 bases and J shed 3 bases, with 17 bases lying between them. The CDR3 is 17 amino acids. From germline, CDR1 is LGHNA and CDR2 YSLEER. CDR3 residues: CASSQEGATGVDTEAFF. In DNA form, the CDR3 reads TGCGCCAGCAGCCAAGAAGGGGCCACCGGGGTCGACACTGAAGCTTTCTTT.

The chain combines TRBV27 with TRBJ2-7, with D perhaps assigned TRBD1 or TRBD2 (7 bases each). The V gene lost 6 bases and the J gene lost 7 bases, with 16 bases spanning the gap. Germline assignment: CDR1 MNHEY and CDR2 SMNVEV (reference sequence). This CDR3 has 13 amino acids. The CDR3, as DNA: TGTGCCAGCAGACCAGGGGGAGGGGGTGAGCAGTACTTC. Its protein product is CASRPGGGGEQYF.

The chain recombines TRBV6-2 or TRBV6-3 with TRBJ2-3; 8 nucleotides match TRBD2. J gave up 3 bases and V 6 bases, and 8 bases lay outside the gene matches. This CDR3 comprises 15 residues. The germline V gene has CDR1 MNHEY and CDR2 SVGEGT. In nucleotides, the CDR3 is TGTGCCAGCAGCCAATCCGGGGGGGCAACAGATACGCAGTATTTT. This encodes CASSQSGGATDTQYF.

The CDR3 bases are TGTGCCAGCAGTTTGGGGCGGCTTTCCATGAACACTGAAGCTTTCTTT. This translates into CASSLGRLSMNTEAFF. V gene TRBV27 combines with J gene TRBJ1-1; D possibly corresponds to TRBD1 (5 bases). CDR3 size: 16 residues. Trimming cost V 3 bases and J 0 bases, with 14 bases left between them. Germline lookup yields CDR1 MNHEY and CDR2 SMNVEV (reference sequence).

This chain joins TRBV12-3 or TRBV12-4 and TRBJ2-3; tentative D call: TRBD2 (5 bases). Trimming left V 7 bases short and J 4 bases short, with 9 bases between. The CDR3 length is 12 residues. The CDR3, as DNA: TGTGCCAGCACACTAGGCGCAGATACGCAGTATTTT. Translated, it gives CASTLGADTQYF.

V is TRBV4-3 and J is TRBJ1-2, with 8 bases that match TRBD1. Per the germline V gene, CDR1 is LGHNA and CDR2 is YSLEER. Trimming removed 2 bases from V and 3 bases from J; junction bases left unmatched: 5. The CDR3 loop spans 15 amino acids. The CDR3 sequence: CASSQTVTGDYGYTF. The CDR3 coding sequence is TGCGCCAGCAGCCAAACAGTGACAGGGGACTATGGCTACACCTTC.

The V call is TRBV10-3, the J call TRBJ1-4, with 7 nucleotides matching TRBD1. V dropped 2 bases and J dropped 4; count of bases not matched to a gene: 4. Germline V gene lookup returns CDR1 ENHRY and CDR2 SYGVKD. The CDR3 length is 15 residues. The CDR3 loop is CAISEADRSNEKLFF. The CDR3 DNA reads TGTGCCATCAGTGAGGCGGACAGGAGTAATGAAAAACTGTTTTTT.

The chain couples TRBV9 to TRBJ1-3; D gene uncertain. Per the germline V gene, CDR1 is SGDLS and CDR2 is YYNGEE. With 0 bases removed from V and 0 bases from J, the gap between germline ends came to 10 bases. CDR3 length equals 16 residues. The CDR3 DNA follows: TGTGCCAGCAGCGTAGGGTTTTCTTTCTCTGGAAACACCATATATTTT. Protein: CASSVGFSFSGNTIYF.

This chain uses TRBV7-2 with TRBJ1-1; D is undetermined. Germline V gene data show CDR1 as SGHTA and CDR2 as FQGNSA. Between the trimmed V and J ends, which lost 3 bases and 1 base, there was a span of 15 bases. The CDR3 contains 16 residues. CDR3 DNA sequence: TGTGCCAGCAGCTTTTTCATGCCAGGATGGAACACTGAAGCTTTCTTT. It is translated as CASSFFMPGWNTEAFF.

The chain links TRBV6-1 to TRBJ1-2; D is perhaps TRBD1 (5 bases). The V end was cut by 0 bases, the J end by 0 bases, with 11 bases between. Per the germline V gene, CDR1 is MNHNS and CDR2 is SASEGT. The CDR3 contains 16 residues. CDR3 residues: CASSEAMGLANYGYTF. The CDR3 coding sequence is TGTGCCAGCAGTGAAGCGATGGGACTAGCTAACTATGGCTACACCTTC.

The CDR3 bases are TGTGCCAGCAGCTTAGGGCTAGCTAGCACAGATACGCAGTATTTT. The encoded protein is CASSLGLASTDTQYF. The rearrangement joins TRBV7-9 to TRBJ2-3; weak D call: TRBD2 (5 bases). V was pared by 1 base and J by 0 bases, with 8 bases between. This CDR3 is built from 15 residues. Germline loops: CDR1 SEHNR, CDR2 FQNEAQ (reference sequence).

This clone occurred a few times. The chain is built from TRBV7-9 and TRBJ1-4; D perhaps matches TRBD1 (5 bases). V was trimmed by 5 bases and J by 2 bases, leaving 12 bases between them. The CDR3 sequence is 15 residues long. Germline V gene sequence: CDR1 SEHNR, CDR2 FQNEAQ (reference sequence). DNA of the CDR3: TGTGCCAGCAGCGGCGGGGGAGCCACTAATGAAAAACTGTTTTTT. It codes for CASSGGGATNEKLFF. The full variable domain, in which reference TRBV7-9 and TRBJ1-4 provide the parts outside the CDR3, is DTGVSQNPRHKITKRGQNVTFRCDPISEHNRLYWYRQTLGQGPEFLTYFQNEAQLEKSRLLSDRFSAERPKGSFSTLEIQRTEQGDSAMYLCASSGGGATNEKLFFGSGTQLSVL.

This clone has a handful of counts. V gene TRBV20-1 combines with J gene TRBJ2-3, with D unresolved. Germline CDR1 reads DFQATT; CDR2 reads SNEGSKA (reference sequence). The CDR3 sequence is 13 residues long. V lost 3 bases, J lost 3 bases, and 10 bases lay in between. The chain's CDR3 is CSASLTLTDTQYF. CDR3 in DNA: TGCAGTGCTAGTCTTACTTTAACAGATACGCAGTATTTT.

The chain's CDR3 is CASSAGTAVRYEQYF. As DNA, the CDR3 is TGTGCCAGCAGCGCCGGGACAGCTGTACGTTACGAGCAGTACTTC. This chain joins TRBV6-6 and TRBJ2-7; 7 bases map to TRBD1. The CDR3 covers 15 residues. CDR1 and CDR2 (germline): MNHNY, SVGAGI (reference sequence). The V gene end was trimmed by 6 bases and the J gene end by 4 bases; junction bases not matched to a gene: 12.

A note on this clone: The same CDR3 is also encoded by other DNA sequences in this sample. The V and J genes are TRBV7-2 and TRBJ2-7; unclear D gene. CDR3 size: 13 residues. V was trimmed by 0 bases and J by 4 bases, leaving 7 bases between them. Germline-derived CDR1 and CDR2 are SGHTA and FQGNSA. The CDR3 coding sequence is TGTGCCAGCAGCTTAGCCGGGTTATACGAGCAGTACTTC. It yields the protein CASSLAGLYEQYF.

V is TRBV19 and J is TRBJ2-7, with D unresolved. Germline-derived CDR1 and CDR2 are LNHDA and SQIVND (reference sequence). Trimming pared 6 bases from V and 0 bases from J, leaving 6 bases between. There are 12 residues in the CDR3. CDR3 in amino acids: CASSRSSYEQYF. The CDR3 DNA sequence: TGTGCCAGTAGCCGCAGCTCCTACGAGCAGTACTTC. Using reference TRBV19 and TRBJ2-7 for the parts outside the CDR3, the full variable domain is DGGITQSPKYLFRKEGQNVTLSCEQNLNHDAMYWYRQDPGQGLRLIYYSQIVNDFQKGDIAEGYSVSREKKESFPLTVTSAQKNPTAFYLCASSRSSYEQYFGPGTRLTVT.

The rearrangement links TRBV7-2 to TRBJ2-2; D is perhaps TRBD2 (7 bases). Germline loops: CDR1 SGHTA, CDR2 FQGNSA. V was clipped by 1 base and J by 6 bases, with 9 bases between them. CDR3 size: 14 residues. CDR3 DNA sequence: TGTGCCAGCAGCTTAGTAGGGGGGGCCGGGGAGCTGTTTTTT. Residues: CASSLVGGAGELFF.

The rearrangement joins TRBV9 to TRBJ1-4; no firm D call. The CDR3 has 15 amino acids. V was clipped by 0 bases and J by 0 bases, with 6 bases between them. Per germline, CDR1 SGDLS and CDR2 YYNGEE. The CDR3 coding sequence is TGTGCCAGCAGCGTAGACGCTGCAACTAATGAAAAACTGTTTTTT. It is translated as CASSVDAATNEKLFF.